Below, 27 T cell receptor beta chains from the same sample are listed, as sequenced in a study of T-cell memory formation after mild COVID-19. Using its own MiXCR run on the 5' RACE reads, TCRdb lists one record per CDR3 protein. Of 200,000 or so distinct CDR3 sequences listed, around 17% are singletons. Sequenced material: PBMCs or a T cell subset sorted from them (not recorded which). Receptors were obtained from an adult woman who had mild COVID-19 (a few samples of this study predate the infection). Cell type and time point are not known.

This clonotype was counted once. This chain joins TRBV9 and TRBJ2-5; tentatively, D is TRBD1 or TRBD2 (6 bases each). Trimming removed 3 bases at V and 2 bases at J, with 11 bases between. The germline gives CDR1 SGDLS, CDR2 YYNGEE. This CDR3 has 14 amino acids. CDR3 sequence: CASSALGGQETQYF. DNA for the CDR3: TGTGCCAGCAGCGCACTAGGGGGGCAAGAGACCCAGTACTTC.

This rearrangement joins TRBV6-5 to TRBJ2-1; tentative D call: TRBD1 (6 bases). Trimming left V 1 base short and J 8 bases short, with 9 bases between. This CDR3 is built from 13 residues. Germline assignment: CDR1 MNHEY and CDR2 SVGAGI. DNA of the CDR3: TGTGCCAGCAGTTACTTGGGGGCTGATGAGCAGTTCTTC. Its translation is CASSYLGADEQFF.

The chain has TRBV9 and TRBJ2-7; TRBD1 might be the D (6 bases). Per the germline V gene, CDR1 is SGDLS and CDR2 is YYNGEE. CDR3 length: 16 residues. V gave up 4 bases and J gave up 2 bases, with 19 bases separating them. CDR3 region: CASSLGRDTNPYEQYF. The DNA of the CDR3 is TGTGCCAGCAGCCTTGGCCGGGACACAAACCCCTACGAGCAGTACTTC. The variable domain in full, with the rest retrieved from reference TRBV9 and TRBJ2-7, is DSGVTQTPKHLITATGQRVTLRCSPRSGDLSVYWYQQSLDQGLQFLIQYYNGEERAKGNILERFSAQQFPDLHSELNLSSLELGDSALYFCASSLGRDTNPYEQYFGPGTRLTVT.

This chain connects TRBV4-1 to TRBJ1-6; 8 bases agree with TRBD1. V trimming: 1 base; J trimming: 9 bases; junction bases outside the gene matches: 5. This CDR3 has 15 amino acids. Germline V gene data show CDR1 as MGHRA and CDR2 as YSYEKL. Here the CDR3 reads CASSQGTGRGSPLHF. CDR3 DNA: TGCGCCAGCAGCCAAGGGACAGGGAGGGGTTCACCCCTCCACTTT.

The sample holds a few counts of this clonotype. This rearrangement joins TRBV7-9 to TRBJ2-5, with 8 positions matching TRBD2. Germline CDR1 SEHNR, CDR2 FQNEAQ (reference sequence). The V segment lost 10 bases and the J segment 4 bases; nucleotides outside the gene matches: 8. The length of the CDR3 is 13 residues. The CDR3 here is CATPGGGAETQYF. The CDR3 region has the DNA TGTGCCACCCCGGGAGGGGGGGCAGAGACCCAGTACTTC.

V and J are TRBV7-2 and TRBJ1-2; unclear D gene. With 1 base removed from V and 1 base from J, the gap between germline ends came to 10 bases. Germline V gene data show CDR1 as SGHTA and CDR2 as FQGNSA. The CDR3 is made up of 15 amino acids. The CDR3 DNA is TGTGCCAGCAGCTTAGGCAGGAGTTTTAACTATGGCTACACCTTC. Its translation is CASSLGRSFNYGYTF. The full variable domain, completed using reference TRBV7-2 and TRBJ1-2, is GAGVSQSPSNKVTEKGKDVELRCDPISGHTALYWYRQSLGQGLEFLIYFQGNSAPDKSGLPSDRFSAERTGGSVSTLTIQRTQQEDSAVYLCASSLGRSFNYGYTFGSGTRLTVV.

This clonotype showed up just a few times. The rearrangement uses TRBV4-1 and TRBJ2-1, with D uncertain. Germline CDR1 and CDR2: MGHRA and YSYEKL. Trimming stripped 2 bases from V and 12 bases from J, with 20 bases between. This CDR3 has 15 amino acids. CDR3 DNA sequence: TGCGCCAGCAGCCAATTCTATGGGTCGGATCGTGGGCAGTTCTTC. Encoded protein: CASSQFYGSDRGQFF.

This clonotype was seen a few times. The genes are TRBV24-1 and TRBJ2-1; 8 bases line up with TRBD2. V shed 4 bases, J shed 0 bases, and the junction held 7 bases outside the gene matches. Looked up from germline, CDR1 is KGHDR and CDR2 is SFDVKD. There are 17 residues in the CDR3. Written as DNA, the CDR3 is TGTGCCACCAGTGACCGGGGCGGGGGGAGCTCCTACAATGAGCAGTTCTTC. It encodes CATSDRGGGSSYNEQFF.

This clonotype has a count of ten or more. V is TRBV12-3 or TRBV12-4 and J is TRBJ1-2; no reliable D call. The CDR3 has 14 amino acids. Trimming pared 7 bases from V and 3 bases from J, leaving 15 bases between. In nucleotides, the CDR3 is TGTGCCAGCACCCAGCCCGGAAGTTACTATGGCTACACCTTC. This gives the protein CASTQPGSYYGYTF.

V usage is TRBV6-2 or TRBV6-3 and J usage is TRBJ1-5, with TRBD1 as a possible D gene (6 bases). The CDR3 has 15 amino acids. Deletions cut 6 bases from V and 3 bases from J, with 15 bases between. CDR1 MNHEY and CDR2 SVGEGT come from the germline V gene. CDR3 sequence: CASSPGTYDNQPQHF. Written as DNA, the CDR3 is TGTGCCAGCAGCCCGGGGACATATGACAATCAGCCCCAGCATTTT.

The chain has TRBV29-1 and TRBJ1-3; a weak D match, TRBD1 (6 bases). V gave up 4 bases and J gave up 4 bases, with 8 bases separating them. In germline, CDR1 is SQVTM, CDR2 ANQGSEA. The CDR3 has 12 amino acids. For the CDR3, the DNA is TGCAGCGTTGGGACAGTCGGAAACACCATATATTTT. Translation gives CSVGTVGNTIYF.

The rearrangement links TRBV3-1 to TRBJ1-1; 7 nucleotides align to TRBD1. J was trimmed by 1 base and V by 1 base; bases with no gene match: 6. This CDR3 is 16 amino acids long. Germline V gene data show CDR1 as LGHDT and CDR2 as YNNKEL (reference sequence). The CDR3 region has the DNA TGTGCCAGCAGCCAAGGGCCAAACAGGGGGAACACTGAAGCTTTCTTT. As protein: CASSQGPNRGNTEAFF. The whole variable domain, filled in from reference TRBV3-1 and TRBJ1-1, reads DTAVSQTPKYLVTQMGNDKSIKCEQNLGHDTMYWYKQDSKKFLKIMFSYNNKELIINETVPNRFSPKSPDKAHLNLHINSLELGDSAVYFCASSQGPNRGNTEAFFGQGTRLTVV.

This clonotype was seen a handful of times. This chain connects TRBV9 to TRBJ1-6; the D is unclear. Trimming stripped 4 bases from V and 7 bases from J, with 15 bases between. This CDR3 has 15 amino acids. Germline V lookup: CDR1 SGDLS, CDR2 YYNGEE. CDR3 sequence reads: CASSPRTRLNSPLHF. Here the CDR3 DNA reads TGTGCCAGCAGCCCACGGACCCGCCTCAATTCACCCCTCCACTTT. The entire variable domain, with the rest obtained from reference TRBV9 and TRBJ1-6, is as follows: DSGVTQTPKHLITATGQRVTLRCSPRSGDLSVYWYQQSLDQGLQFLIQYYNGEERAKGNILERFSAQQFPDLHSELNLSSLELGDSALYFCASSPRTRLNSPLHFGNGTRLTVT.

This clonotype showed up many times. V gene TRBV3-1 combines with J gene TRBJ2-5; the match to TRBD1 covers 8 bases. With V trimmed by 2 bases and J by 4 bases, 0 bases remained unmatched. There are 13 residues in the CDR3. CDR1 LGHDT and CDR2 YNNKEL come from the germline V gene (reference sequence). DNA of the CDR3: TGTGCCAGCAGCCAACAGGGGGCAGAGACCCAGTACTTC. Protein: CASSQQGAETQYF.

The V and J genes are TRBV29-1 and TRBJ2-5, with 10 nucleotides matching TRBD1. The junction had 9 bases not matched to a gene; V was cut back by 6 bases and J by 5 bases. Germline lookup yields CDR1 SQVTM and CDR2 ANQGSEA. CDR3 size: 14 residues. The CDR3 here is CSVKTGTGVETQYF. In DNA form, the CDR3 reads TGCAGCGTGAAGACCGGGACAGGGGTCGAGACCCAGTACTTC.

J is TRBJ1-2 and V is TRBV4-3, with TRBD1 identical over 7 bases. Unmatched junction bases numbered 17, after V lost 8 bases and J lost 11 bases. Germline CDR1 LGHNA, CDR2 YSLEER. This CDR3 has 14 amino acids. For the CDR3, the DNA is TGCGCCAGCGGCGAGAGGACAGGTGCAGGCGGTTACACCTTC. Its translation is CASGERTGAGGYTF.

The genes are TRBV18 and TRBJ2-3, with D unclear. This CDR3 has 14 amino acids. Trimming removed 5 bases from V and 4 bases from J, with 13 bases in between. Germline V lookup: CDR1 KGHSH, CDR2 LQKENI. The CDR3, as DNA: TGTGCCAGCTCATCCCCCCTGCTAGCAGATACGCAGTATTTT. Translation: CASSSPLLADTQYF.

This chain connects TRBV5-5 to TRBJ1-1, with 8 bases matching TRBD1. V lost 4 bases to trimming and J lost 4 bases; unmatched junction nucleotides: 9. Germline V gene lookup returns CDR1 SGHKS and CDR2 YYEKEE (reference sequence). The CDR3 totals 15 residues. The CDR3, as DNA: TGTGCCAGCAGCCCAAGGACAGGGAAGGGCACTGAAGCTTTCTTT. Translated, it gives CASSPRTGKGTEAFF.

The chain uses TRBV7-8 and TRBJ1-6; 10 bases align to TRBD1. Germline V gene lookup returns CDR1 SGHVS and CDR2 FQNEAQ. With 5 bases clipped from V and 8 bases from J, the junction kept 6 bases outside the gene matches. The CDR3 runs 15 residues. The CDR3 region has the DNA TGTGCCAGCAGCAAGACAGGGGGCCGGGATTCACCCCTCCACTTT. Protein: CASSKTGGRDSPLHF.

The chain is built from TRBV15 and TRBJ1-5; D gene uncertain. The V gene lost 3 bases and the J gene lost 10 bases, with 13 bases spanning the gap. The CDR3 contains 13 residues. Germline CDR1 and CDR2: LNHNV and YYDKDF (reference sequence). CDR3 sequence reads: CATSSPGLAPQHF. In DNA form, the CDR3 reads TGTGCCACCAGCAGCCCCGGTCTCGCTCCCCAGCATTTT. Supplemented by reference TRBV15 and TRBJ1-5, the full variable domain reads DAMVIQNPRYQVTQFGKPVTLSCSQTLNHNVMYWYQQKSSQAPKLLFHYYDKDFNNEADTPDNFQSRRPNTSFCFLDIRSPGLGDTAMYLCATSSPGLAPQHFGDGTRLSIL.

CDR3 amino acids: CSVEKGGTTMEQFF. CDR3 nucleotides: TGCAGCGTTGAGAAGGGGGGAACAACAATGGAGCAGTTCTTC. The rearrangement joins TRBV29-1 to TRBJ2-1, with D possibly being TRBD1 or TRBD2 (6 bases each). The V gene's germline CDR1 is SQVTM and CDR2 ANQGSEA. Between the trimmed V and J ends, which lost 3 bases and 10 bases, there was a span of 19 bases. The CDR3 sequence is 14 residues long.

The chain uses TRBV20-1 and TRBJ2-3; the D gene is possibly TRBD2 (7 bases). Germline loops: CDR1 DFQATT, CDR2 SNEGSKA (reference sequence). CDR3 size: 14 residues. The CDR3 here is CRARGGGSTDTQYF. The CDR3 coding sequence is TGCAGAGCAAGGGGGGGCGGTAGCACAGATACGCAGTATTTT.

A few counts support this clonotype. This chain connects TRBV9 to TRBJ1-1; D may be TRBD1 (6 bases). This CDR3 comprises 15 residues. V shed 2 bases and J shed 0 bases, with 11 bases lying between them. Per the germline V gene, CDR1 is SGDLS and CDR2 is YYNGEE. CDR3 protein: CASSVGGPLNTEAFF. In DNA, the CDR3 is TGTGCCAGCAGCGTGGGGGGCCCATTGAACACTGAAGCTTTCTTT.

This clonotype was seen ten or more times. The CDR3 DNA is TGTGCCAGCAGCTCCGGGACAGGGAACACCGGGGAGCTGTTTTTT. Translation gives CASSSGTGNTGELFF. The chain carries TRBV7-3 and TRBJ2-2, with 8 bases that match TRBD1. Trimming at V came to 4 bases and at J to 1 base, leaving 2 bases not matched to a gene. Looked up from germline, CDR1 is SGHTA and CDR2 is FQGTGA. The CDR3 totals 15 residues.

This chain joins TRBV12-3 or TRBV12-4 and TRBJ2-1; the match to TRBD2 covers 7 bases. The CDR3 runs 15 residues. V shed 6 bases, J shed 3 bases, and the junction held 8 bases outside the gene matches. CDR3 loop: CASSQWGGGYNEQFF. CDR3 sequence (DNA): TGTGCCAGCAGCCAATGGGGCGGGGGCTACAATGAGCAGTTCTTC.

This chain connects TRBV5-1 to TRBJ2-7; D gene uncertain. CDR1 is SGHRS, CDR2 YFSETQ, per germline. Trimming stripped 0 bases from V and 5 bases from J, with 9 bases between. There are 13 residues in the CDR3. CDR3 residues: CASSLGSPNEQYF. Here the CDR3 DNA reads TGCGCCAGCAGCTTGGGGTCCCCCAACGAGCAGTACTTC. The full variable domain, its missing parts supplied by reference TRBV5-1 and TRBJ2-7, is KAGVTQTPRYLIKTRGQQVTLSCSPISGHRSVSWYQQTPGQGLQFLFEYFSETQRNKGNFPGRFSGRQFSNSRSEMNVSTLELGDSALYLCASSLGSPNEQYFGPGTRLTVT.

In its sample, this clonotype was seen a few times. This chain uses TRBV9 with TRBJ1-3; tentative D call: TRBD1 (5 bases). This CDR3 is built from 15 residues. The germline V gene encodes CDR1 SGDLS and CDR2 YYNGEE. Deletions cut 9 bases from V and 0 bases from J, with 16 bases between. The CDR3 sequence: CATSAGPSSGNTIYF. The CDR3 DNA reads TGTGCCACCTCGGCGGGGCCCAGCTCTGGAAACACCATATATTTT. Variable domain in full (rest from reference TRBV9 and TRBJ1-3): DSGVTQTPKHLITATGQRVTLRCSPRSGDLSVYWYQQSLDQGLQFLIQYYNGEERAKGNILERFSAQQFPDLHSELNLSSLELGDSALYFCATSAGPSSGNTIYFGEGSWLTVV.